Detailed here is one TCR beta chain. What it recognizes is unknown. These data are taken from a study of OX40 agonist ivuxolimab in advanced cancers. Overall study: Three individuals attained partial responses, comprising one hepatocellular carcinoma case and two cutaneous melanoma cases. Findings and limits, study-wide: Which antigen the expanded peripheral T cells recognized is unknown.

The CDR3 is 14 residues long. The germline gives CDR1 SGHRS, CDR2 YFSETQ. V gave up 5 bases and J gave up 7 bases; unmatched junction bases: 7. Assay: immunoSEQ multiplex PCR; the TCRdb copy retains only in-frame clones and omits some. The sample lists roughly 73,000 clones; almost 90% were seen once. Source: CD4+ or CD8+ T cells sorted from blood, taken in a trial of the OX40 agonist ivuxolimab. This clonotype was sampled from an adult with an advanced solid tumor such as melanoma, head and neck, liver or kidney cancer. V and J are TRBV5-1 and TRBJ2-3; 10 nucleotides line up with TRBD2. CDR3 residues: CASRPTSGDYTQYF. The CDR3, as DNA: TGCGCCAGCAGGCCAACTAGCGGGGACTATACGCAGTATTTT.